The 24 T cell receptor beta chains listed next were all sequenced from one sample in a study of PD-1 blockade in classical Hodgkin lymphoma. Every patient was affected by relapse after autologous stem cell transplantation, while exposure to brentuximab vedotin was not uniform. The protocol was immunoSEQ multiplex PCR, while the TCRdb copy is restricted to in-frame clones and leaves out a portion. Among 30,000 to 35,000 clones listed, roughly four fifths were seen once. Sequenced material: peripheral blood mononuclear cells (PBMCs), taken at baseline. The receptor set was obtained from a human donor with classical Hodgkin lymphoma.

The rearrangement links TRBV7-9 to TRBJ2-5; 9 bases agree with TRBD2. This CDR3 contains 17 residues. Per the germline V gene, CDR1 is SEHNR and CDR2 is FQNEAQ (reference sequence). Trimming took 1 base from V and 4 from J; bases not matched to a gene: 10. For the CDR3, the DNA is TGTGCCAGCAGCTTAGGCCCGGGCGGGGGGGTCGGAGAGACCCAGTACTTC. It encodes CASSLGPGGGVGETQYF.

This clone was detected once. The rearrangement joins TRBV19 to TRBJ1-1; no definite D call. Trimming stripped 6 bases from V and 1 base from J, with 12 bases between. The CDR3 runs 14 residues. Germline V gene lookup returns CDR1 LNHDA and CDR2 SQIVND (reference sequence). CDR3 nucleotides: TGTGCCAGTAGGCACCTGGACCGGAACACTGAAGCTTTCTTT. This encodes CASRHLDRNTEAFF.

The rearrangement uses TRBV19 and TRBJ1-1, with D hard to call. The CDR3 contains 11 residues. CDR1 and CDR2 from the germline V gene are LNHDA and SQIVND (reference sequence). V was cut by 9 bases and J by 3 bases, with 8 bases left in between. CDR3 sequence reads: CASPGYTEAFF. CDR3 DNA sequence: TGTGCCAGCCCGGGTTACACTGAAGCTTTCTTT.

The rearrangement joins TRBV19 to TRBJ2-1; perhaps D is TRBD1 or TRBD2 (5 bases each). V lost 6 bases and J 8 bases, leaving 14 bases between the germline ends. The CDR3 covers 13 residues. Per germline, CDR1 LNHDA and CDR2 SQIVND (reference sequence). The CDR3 loop is CASSSGTLYEQFF. The DNA for the CDR3 is TGTGCCAGTAGCTCCGGGACGCTCTATGAGCAGTTCTTC.

V usage is TRBV20-1 and J usage is TRBJ1-2; D gene uncertain. The CDR3 has 11 residues. Germline V gene data show CDR1 as DFQATT and CDR2 as SNEGSKA (reference sequence). The CDR3, as DNA: TGCAGCGCCATACCCGACTATGGCTACACCTTC. The encoded protein is CSAIPDYGYTF.

The rearrangement joins TRBV11-2 to TRBJ2-1, with TRBD1 matching 7 bases. Germline trimming cut 1 base from V and 2 bases from J; bases unmatched to any gene: 2. Germline-derived CDR1 and CDR2 are SGHAT and FQNNGV. This CDR3 has 15 residues. The chain's CDR3 is CASSLARGTYNEQFF. CDR3 in DNA: TGTGCCAGCAGCTTAGCCAGGGGGACCTACAATGAGCAGTTCTTC.

The rearrangement links TRBV7-9 to TRBJ2-2, with 7 bases identical to TRBD1. The CDR3 is 19 residues long. The germline V gene encodes CDR1 SEHNR and CDR2 FQNEAQ (reference sequence). The junction had 18 bases not matched to a gene; V was cut back by 5 bases and J by 3 bases. The DNA of the CDR3 is TGTGCCAGCAGCCACAAATCAACTGGGGGACAGAGGGACACCGGGGAGCTGTTTTTT. Translation gives CASSHKSTGGQRDTGELFF.

The genes are TRBV18 and TRBJ2-2, with TRBD2 matching over 7 bases. V trimming: 4 bases; J trimming: 3 bases; junction bases outside the gene matches: 5. The CDR3 length is 15 residues. Per germline, CDR1 KGHSH and CDR2 LQKENI. The CDR3 sequence: CASSRGTTHTGELFF. The CDR3 DNA sequence: TGTGCCAGCTCACGCGGGACTACTCACACCGGGGAGCTGTTTTTT.

The V call is TRBV5-6, the J call TRBJ1-5; no definite D call. This CDR3 contains 16 residues. Trimming took off 3 bases at V and 1 base at J, with 14 bases between the two ends. Germline lookup yields CDR1 SGHDT and CDR2 YYEEEE. The CDR3 loop reads CASSSNILGSNQPQHF. The CDR3 coding sequence is TGTGCCAGCAGCTCGAACATCTTGGGAAGCAATCAGCCCCAGCATTTT.

This chain uses TRBV18 with TRBJ1-2; weak D call: TRBD1 (6 bases). Trimming took 3 bases from V and 8 from J, leaving 22 bases between them. From germline, CDR1 is KGHSH and CDR2 LQKENI. This CDR3 is built from 16 residues. CDR3 protein: CASSPLRAGAYEGYTF. In DNA, the CDR3 is TGTGCCAGCTCACCGTTAAGGGCGGGGGCCTATGAGGGCTACACCTTC.

This clone was seen just once. In DNA, the CDR3 is TGTGCCAGCTCACCAACGCAGGGGGCAGATACGCAGTATTTT. It codes for CASSPTQGADTQYF. This sequence joins TRBV18 and TRBJ2-3; 7 nucleotides align to TRBD1. J gave up 4 bases and V 2 bases, and 3 bases lay outside the gene matches. The germline gives CDR1 KGHSH, CDR2 LQKENI. The length of the CDR3 is 14 residues.

In this sample, this clone turned up a few times. This rearrangement joins TRBV28 to TRBJ2-5; D could derive from TRBD1 or TRBD2 (7 bases each). The CDR3 has 14 residues. V was pared by 5 bases and J by 0 bases, with 10 bases between. Germline V gives CDR1 MDHEN, CDR2 SYDVKM. CDR3 amino acids: CASSQGGYQETQYF. The CDR3 DNA sequence: TGTGCCAGCAGTCAGGGGGGGTACCAAGAGACCCAGTACTTC.

This clone was seen a few times. V usage is TRBV7-2 and J usage is TRBJ1-2; a weak D match, TRBD1 (5 bases). The CDR3 is 16 amino acids. CDR1 is SGHTA, CDR2 FQGNSA, per germline. V was shortened by 1 base and J by 3 bases, with 15 bases between the two germline ends. The CDR3 sequence is CASSLGMAGRDYGYTF. As DNA, the CDR3 is TGTGCCAGCAGCTTAGGGATGGCAGGGAGAGACTATGGCTACACCTTC.

This chain joins TRBV7-9 and TRBJ2-3, with 10 bases matching TRBD2. V shed 7 bases and J 3 bases; nucleotides not matched to a gene: 4. From germline, CDR1 is SEHNR and CDR2 FQNEAQ (reference sequence). The CDR3 extends over 14 amino acids. The CDR3 sequence is CASTGTSVTDTQYF. The CDR3, as DNA: TGTGCCAGCACCGGGACTAGCGTAACAGATACGCAGTATTTT.

This chain links TRBV2 with TRBJ2-2, with D perhaps matching TRBD2 (6 bases). Germline values: CDR1 SNHLY, CDR2 FYNNEI. There are 15 residues in the CDR3. The germline V and J ends were trimmed by 4 bases and 4 bases, with 13 bases remaining between them. CDR3 nucleotide sequence: TGTGCCAGCAGTGTGCGGGGAACCGGCACCGGGGAGCTGTTTTTT. Translating it yields CASSVRGTGTGELFF.

This CDR3 is CASSYSEAAYNEQFF. In DNA form, the CDR3 reads TGTGCCAGCAGTTACTCGGAAGCGGCCTACAATGAGCAGTTCTTC. The rearrangement uses TRBV6-5 and TRBJ2-1; TRBD2 might be the D (5 bases). CDR1 and CDR2 (germline): MNHEY, SVGAGI. The CDR3 consists of 15 residues. The ends were cut back, 0 bases at V and 2 bases at J, with 8 bases in the middle.

The rearrangement uses TRBV28 and TRBJ1-3, with D possibly TRBD1 on 5 matching bases. V lost 7 bases and J lost 8, with 15 bases in between. Germline V lookup: CDR1 MDHEN, CDR2 SYDVKM. This CDR3 has 13 amino acids. The CDR3 reads CASTPWGPHTIYF. As DNA, the CDR3 is TGTGCCAGCACACCTTGGGGCCCCCACACCATATATTTT.

The chain joins TRBV7-9 to TRBJ2-7, with unresolved D. The V gene lost 0 bases and the J gene lost 0 bases, with 9 bases spanning the gap. The CDR3 is 15 residues long. The germline CDR1 and CDR2 sequences are SEHNR and FQNEAQ (reference sequence). The CDR3 here is CASSLAIVSSYEQYF. The CDR3 DNA sequence: TGTGCCAGCAGCTTAGCGATAGTATCCTCCTACGAGCAGTACTTC. Together with reference TRBV7-9 and TRBJ2-7, the CDR3 gives the full variable domain: DTGVSQNPRHKITKRGQNVTFRCDPISEHNRLYWYRQTLGQGPEFLTYFQNEAQLEKSRLLSDRFSAERPKGSFSTLEIQRTEQGDSAMYLCASSLAIVSSYEQYFGPGTRLTVT.

This chain connects TRBV30 to TRBJ1-2; D remains unclear. From germline, CDR1 is GTSNPN and CDR2 SVGIG (reference sequence). The CDR3 extends over 12 amino acids. The germline V and J ends were trimmed by 3 bases and 5 bases, with 10 bases remaining between them. This CDR3 reads CAWRAEEYGYTF. CDR3 DNA sequence: TGTGCCTGGAGGGCTGAGGAGTATGGCTACACCTTC.

This clone was seen only once. The chain joins TRBV7-9 to TRBJ1-5, with a weak D call TRBD1 (6 bases). CDR3 length: 16 residues. The V end was cut by 0 bases, the J end by 6 bases, with 15 bases between. CDR1 SEHNR and CDR2 FQNEAQ come from the germline V gene (reference sequence). CDR3 in amino acids: CASSLARGTRLQPQHF. CDR3 bases: TGTGCCAGCAGCTTAGCGCGGGGGACAAGACTTCAGCCCCAGCATTTT.

V and J are TRBV7-9 and TRBJ1-2; D may be TRBD1 (6 bases). Germline V lookup: CDR1 SEHNR, CDR2 FQNEAQ (reference sequence). The CDR3 contains 16 residues. V dropped 5 bases and J dropped 3 bases, with 19 bases sitting between them. The CDR3 DNA sequence: TGTGCCAGCAGCCCAATAAGCTCAGGGGCAGACTATGGCTACACCTTC. Its protein is CASSPISSGADYGYTF.

A note on this clone: Compared with germline, one end of the junction differs, possibly owing to a read error. The gene calls are TRBV6-5 and TRBJ1-5, with D possibly TRBD1 on 6 matching bases. The germline gives CDR1 MNHEY, CDR2 SVGAGI. The CDR3 runs to 12 residues. CDR3 in amino acids: CASSYSGGPMDF. CDR3 nucleotide sequence: TGTGCCAGCAGTTACAGTGGGGGCCCCATGGATTTT.

This clone is a singleton in its sample. The chain has TRBV18 and TRBJ2-3; possibly TRBD1 for D (5 bases). Trimming stripped 3 bases from V and 5 bases from J, with 12 bases between. The germline V gene has CDR1 KGHSH and CDR2 LQKENI. There are 14 residues in the CDR3. CDR3 amino acids: CASSPVAGQDTQYF. The CDR3 nucleotides are TGTGCCAGCTCACCCGTGGCAGGGCAAGATACGCAGTATTTT.

The V and J genes are TRBV15 and TRBJ2-1; no definite D call. With 4 bases removed from V and 6 bases from J, the gap between germline ends came to 7 bases. The CDR3 length is 12 residues. The germline gives CDR1 LNHNV, CDR2 YYDKDF (reference sequence). CDR3 nucleotide sequence: TGTGCCACCAGCAAGGTCGGCAATGAGCAGTTCTTC. It translates to CATSKVGNEQFF.